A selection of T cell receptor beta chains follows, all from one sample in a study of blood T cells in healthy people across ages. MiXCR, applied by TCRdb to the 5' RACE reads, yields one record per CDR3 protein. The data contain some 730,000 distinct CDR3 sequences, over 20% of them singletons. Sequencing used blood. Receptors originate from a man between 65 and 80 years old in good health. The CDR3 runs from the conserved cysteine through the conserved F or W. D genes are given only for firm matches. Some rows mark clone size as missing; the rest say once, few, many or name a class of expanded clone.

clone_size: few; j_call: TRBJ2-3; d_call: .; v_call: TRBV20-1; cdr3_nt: TGCAGTGCTAGACCCGGACTAGATACGCAGTATTTT; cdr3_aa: CSARPGLDTQYF
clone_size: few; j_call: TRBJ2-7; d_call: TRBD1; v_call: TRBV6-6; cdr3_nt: TGTGCCAGCAGTCAACAGGGGTCCGGTTACGAGCAGTACTTC; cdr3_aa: CASSQQGSGYEQYF
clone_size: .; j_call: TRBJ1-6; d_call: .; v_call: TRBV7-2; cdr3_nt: TGTGCCAGCAGCTTAGACGGGCGTTCGAATTCACCCCTCCACTTT; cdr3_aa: CASSLDGRSNSPLHF
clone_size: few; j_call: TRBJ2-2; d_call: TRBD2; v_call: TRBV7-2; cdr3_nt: TGTGCCAGCAGCTCGACGGGACTAGCGGGAGTCAGGGAGCTGTTTTTT; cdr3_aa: CASSSTGLAGVRELFF
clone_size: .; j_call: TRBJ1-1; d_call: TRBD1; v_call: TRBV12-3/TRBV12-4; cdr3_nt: TGTGCCAGCAGTAAACGACAGGGCACTGAAGCTTTCTTT; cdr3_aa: CASSKRQGTEAFF
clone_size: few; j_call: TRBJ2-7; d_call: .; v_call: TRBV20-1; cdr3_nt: TGCAGTGCTAGACTCGACAGCTACGAGCAGTACTTC; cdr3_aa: CSARLDSYEQYF
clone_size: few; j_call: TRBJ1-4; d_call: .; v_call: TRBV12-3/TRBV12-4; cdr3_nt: TGTGCCAGCAGACGTAAGGGGGGAAGTGTTGAAAAACTGTTTTTT; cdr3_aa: CASRRKGGSVEKLFF
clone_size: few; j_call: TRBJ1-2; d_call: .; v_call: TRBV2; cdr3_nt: TGTGCCAGTTTCTACCCGGGAAACTATGGCTACACCTTC; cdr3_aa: CASFYPGNYGYTF
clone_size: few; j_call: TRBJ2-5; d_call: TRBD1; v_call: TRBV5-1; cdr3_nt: TGCGCCAGCAGCCGACAGGGCTTAAAAGAGACCCAGTACTTC; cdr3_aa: CASSRQGLKETQYF
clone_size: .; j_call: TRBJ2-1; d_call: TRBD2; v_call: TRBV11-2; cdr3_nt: TGTGCCAGCAGCATTCGGACTAGCGGGAGCCCGAGAGATGAGCAGTTCTTC; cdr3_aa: CASSIRTSGSPRDEQFF
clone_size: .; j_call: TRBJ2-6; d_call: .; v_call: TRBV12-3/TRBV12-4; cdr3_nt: TGTGCCAGCACCGTTGACAGAATCTCTGGGGCCAACGTCCTGACTTTC; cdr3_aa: CASTVDRISGANVLTF
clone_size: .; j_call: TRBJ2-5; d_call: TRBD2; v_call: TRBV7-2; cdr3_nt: TGTGCCAGCAAGCGGGAAAGGGGATTCCAAGAGACCCAGTACTTC; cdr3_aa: CASKRERGFQETQYF
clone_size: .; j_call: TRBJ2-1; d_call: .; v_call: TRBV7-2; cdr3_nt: TGTGCCAGCAGCTTAGACTCCAGAGCAGGGGAGCAGTTCTTC; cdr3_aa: CASSLDSRAGEQFF
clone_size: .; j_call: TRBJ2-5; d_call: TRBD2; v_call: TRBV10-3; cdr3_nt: TGTGCCATCAAGGAGGGACTAGCGTATGAGACCCAGTACTTC; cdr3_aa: CAIKEGLAYETQYF
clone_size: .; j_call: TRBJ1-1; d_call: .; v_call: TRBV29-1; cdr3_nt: TGCAGCGTCGGACGGGGGGACACTGAAGCTTTCTTT; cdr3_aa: CSVGRGDTEAFF
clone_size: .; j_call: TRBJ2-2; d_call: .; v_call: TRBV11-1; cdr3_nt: TGTGCCAGCAGCCGCCCTAGGGGGGCCGCCGGGGAGCTGTTTTTT; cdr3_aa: CASSRPRGAAGELFF
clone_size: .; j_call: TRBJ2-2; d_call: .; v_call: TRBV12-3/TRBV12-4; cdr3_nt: .; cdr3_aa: CAKRGAPETGSCFF
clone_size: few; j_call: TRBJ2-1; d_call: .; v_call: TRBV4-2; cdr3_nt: TGTGCCAGCAGCCAAGATCGGGGCCAAGTTAATGAGCAGTTCTTC; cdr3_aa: CASSQDRGQVNEQFF
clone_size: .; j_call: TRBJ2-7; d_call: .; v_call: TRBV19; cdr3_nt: TGTGCCAGTAGTGTACGGGACCCCTACGAGCAGTACTTC; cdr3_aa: CASSVRDPYEQYF
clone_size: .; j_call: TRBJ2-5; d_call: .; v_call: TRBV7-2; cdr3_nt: TGTGCCAGCAGCGCCAGGCGTATGGGCCAAGAGACCCAGTACTTC; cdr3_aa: CASSARRMGQETQYF
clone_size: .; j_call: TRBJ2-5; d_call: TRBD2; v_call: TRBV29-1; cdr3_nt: TGCAGCGTTAGCCTAGCGGGCCAAGAGACCCAGTACTTC; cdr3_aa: CSVSLAGQETQYF
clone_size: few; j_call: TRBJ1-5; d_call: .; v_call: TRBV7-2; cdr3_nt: TGTGCCAGCAGACCTAGGGTCGGCGATCAGCCCCAGCATTTT; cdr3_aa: CASRPRVGDQPQHF
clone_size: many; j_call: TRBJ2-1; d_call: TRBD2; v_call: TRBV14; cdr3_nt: TGTGCCAGCAGCCATACGTTTTTGGAGGCGGGAGGGCCTCTGCAGTTCTTC; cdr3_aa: CASSHTFLEAGGPLQFF
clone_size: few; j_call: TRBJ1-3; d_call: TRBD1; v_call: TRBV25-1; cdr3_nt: TGTGCCAGCAGTAGGCCCGGGACAGCCTCTGGAAACACCATATATTTT; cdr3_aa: CASSRPGTASGNTIYF
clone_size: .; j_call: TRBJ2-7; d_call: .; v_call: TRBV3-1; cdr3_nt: TGTGCCAGCAGCCACACAGGGACCTACGAGCAGTACTTC; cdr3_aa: CASSHTGTYEQYF
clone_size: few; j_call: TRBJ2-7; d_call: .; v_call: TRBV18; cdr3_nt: TGTGCCAGCTCACCTGGGACACCCTCCTACGAGCAGTACTTC; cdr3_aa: CASSPGTPSYEQYF
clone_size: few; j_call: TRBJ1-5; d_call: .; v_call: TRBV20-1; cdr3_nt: TGCAGTGCAACCAAGGGAGGGGGAGGGGGGAATCAGCCCCAGCATTTT; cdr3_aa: CSATKGGGGGNQPQHF
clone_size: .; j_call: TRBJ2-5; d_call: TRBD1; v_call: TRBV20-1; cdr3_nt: TGCAGTGCCCGTGATACTCGACAGGGTAAAGAGACCCAGTACTTC; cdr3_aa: CSARDTRQGKETQYF
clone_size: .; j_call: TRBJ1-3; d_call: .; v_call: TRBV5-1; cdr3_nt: TGCGCCAGCAGCTTGGACCCGGGACGGATCTCTGGAAACACCATATATTTT; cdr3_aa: CASSLDPGRISGNTIYF
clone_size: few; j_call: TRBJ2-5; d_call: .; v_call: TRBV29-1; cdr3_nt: TGCAGCGCCCATTTAGCGAGGGAAAAAGAGACCCAGTACTTC; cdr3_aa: CSAHLAREKETQYF
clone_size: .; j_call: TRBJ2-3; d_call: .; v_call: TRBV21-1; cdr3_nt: TGTGCCAGCACCCGGACTAGGGGGGGAACAGATACGCAGTATTTT; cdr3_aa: CASTRTRGGTDTQYF
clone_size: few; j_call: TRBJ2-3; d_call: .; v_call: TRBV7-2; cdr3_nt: TGTGCCAGCAGCCGCAACAGCGGCGCAGATACGCAGTATTTT; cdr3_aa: CASSRNSGADTQYF
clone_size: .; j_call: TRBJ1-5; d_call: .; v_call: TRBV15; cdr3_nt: TGTGCCACCAGCAGAGATCTATCGGGGCCAAATCAGCCCCAGCATTTT; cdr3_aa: CATSRDLSGPNQPQHF
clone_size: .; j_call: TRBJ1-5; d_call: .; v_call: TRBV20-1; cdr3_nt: TGCAGTGCGAGAGACCCGGGCAGTCAGCCCCAGCATTTT; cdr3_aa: CSARDPGSQPQHF
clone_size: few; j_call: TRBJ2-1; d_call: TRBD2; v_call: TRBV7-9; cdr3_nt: TGTGCCGGGACTAGCGGGTCCTACAATGAGCAGTTCTTC; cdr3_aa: CAGTSGSYNEQFF
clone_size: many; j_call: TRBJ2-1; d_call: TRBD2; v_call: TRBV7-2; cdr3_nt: TGTGCCAGCAGCTTATGGCGGACTAGCGGTTACAATGAGCAGTTCTTC; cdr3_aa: CASSLWRTSGYNEQFF
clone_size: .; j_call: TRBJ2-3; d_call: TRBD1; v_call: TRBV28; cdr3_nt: TGTGCCAGCAGGATCAGGGGGAGAACGGTCACAGATACGCAGTATTTT; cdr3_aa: CASRIRGRTVTDTQYF
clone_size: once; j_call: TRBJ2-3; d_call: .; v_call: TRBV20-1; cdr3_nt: TGCAGTGCTGGGGACGCCCGGATGGCGGGCACAGATACGCAGTATTTT; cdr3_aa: CSAGDARMAGTDTQYF
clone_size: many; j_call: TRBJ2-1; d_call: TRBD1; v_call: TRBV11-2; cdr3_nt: TGTGCCAGCAGCTTAGTACAGGGGCTGTACAATGAGCAGTTCTTC; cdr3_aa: CASSLVQGLYNEQFF
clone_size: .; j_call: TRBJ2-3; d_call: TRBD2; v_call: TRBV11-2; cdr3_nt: TGTGCCAGCAGCGCGCTAGCGGGGGCCATCACAGATACGCAGTATTTT; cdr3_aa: CASSALAGAITDTQYF
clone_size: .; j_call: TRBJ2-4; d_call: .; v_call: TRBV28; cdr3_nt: TGTGCCAGCAAAGGGATCGGGTCCAAAAACATTCAGTACTTC; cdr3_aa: CASKGIGSKNIQYF
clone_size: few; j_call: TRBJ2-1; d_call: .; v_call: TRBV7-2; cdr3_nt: TGTGCCAGCAGTGCGGTCAAGAGCTCCTACAATGAGCAGTTCTTC; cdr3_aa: CASSAVKSSYNEQFF
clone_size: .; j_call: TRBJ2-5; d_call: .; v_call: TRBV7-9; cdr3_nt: TGTGCCAGCAGGGACATTGGACAGGGAGGGCCTCAGTACTTC; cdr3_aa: CASRDIGQGGPQYF
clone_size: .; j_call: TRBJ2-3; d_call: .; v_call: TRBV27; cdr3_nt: TGTGCCAGCAGTTTAAGGCCGGGTATAAGCACAGATACGCAGTATTTT; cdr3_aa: CASSLRPGISTDTQYF